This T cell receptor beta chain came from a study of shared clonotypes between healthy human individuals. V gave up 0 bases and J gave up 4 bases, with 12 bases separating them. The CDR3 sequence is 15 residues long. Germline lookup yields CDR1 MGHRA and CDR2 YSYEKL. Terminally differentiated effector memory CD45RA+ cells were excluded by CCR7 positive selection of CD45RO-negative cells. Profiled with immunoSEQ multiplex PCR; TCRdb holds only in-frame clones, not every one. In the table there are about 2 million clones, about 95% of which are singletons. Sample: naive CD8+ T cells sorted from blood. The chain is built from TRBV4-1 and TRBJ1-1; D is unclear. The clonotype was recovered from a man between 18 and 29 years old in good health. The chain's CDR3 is CASSQEDFFGTEAFF. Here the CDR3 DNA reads TGCGCCAGCAGCCAAGAGGACTTTTTCGGCACTGAAGCTTTCTTT.